The T cell receptor beta chain under discussion was sequenced for a study of T cells after yellow fever vaccination. The V and J ends lost 5 bases and 4 bases respectively, with 12 bases between them. The CDR3 contains 14 residues. Germline-derived CDR1 and CDR2 are SEHNR and FQNEAQ (reference sequence). For TCR, cDNA came from 5'RACE template switching, which added a universal primer site and UMIs. TCRdb re-called the 5' RACE reads with MiXCR, one entry per CDR3 protein. The sample holds around 320,000 distinct CDR3 sequences, approximately 4% seen once. This clonotype was recorded many times. The receptor was derived from a man aged 18 to 35 who received the YFV17D yellow fever vaccine. The source was PBMCs, collected 15 days after the yellow fever booster vaccination. V and J are TRBV7-9 and TRBJ1-3, with unresolved D. The CDR3 spells CASSPGSGGNTIYF. The CDR3 DNA reads as TGTGCCAGCAGCCCCGGGTCCGGGGGAAACACCATATATTTT.